This T cell receptor (beta chain) was identified during a study of CD8+CD57+ T cells in acquired aplastic anemia. Study results and caveats: Patients and controls shared under 35 CD8+ CDR3 sequences, highly expressed in patients.

According to the study, genomic DNA was the template for TCR beta VDJ and CDR3 profiling. TCRdb redid the calling of the reads with MiXCR, one entry per CDR3 protein. This sample has about 200,000 distinct CDR3 sequences, with 60% to 80% found just once. The patients chosen for sequencing had shown expansion of CD8+CD57+ cells (detected by flow cytometry). For this clonotype: Its specificity is unknown.

The sequence derives from a human donor with aplastic anemia. Material: sorted CD4+, CD8+, or CD8+CD57+ T cells (not recorded which) from PBMCs.

The CDR3 protein is CSARGRARTDTQYF. The CDR3 DNA follows: TGCAGTGCTAGAGGTCGAGCCCGCACAGATACGCAGTATTTT. The V call is TRBV20-1, the J call TRBJ2-3; no clear D gene. In germline, CDR1 is DFQATT, CDR2 SNEGSKA (reference sequence). V lost 1 base to trimming and J lost 1 base, with 9 bases between them. The CDR3 has 14 amino acids.